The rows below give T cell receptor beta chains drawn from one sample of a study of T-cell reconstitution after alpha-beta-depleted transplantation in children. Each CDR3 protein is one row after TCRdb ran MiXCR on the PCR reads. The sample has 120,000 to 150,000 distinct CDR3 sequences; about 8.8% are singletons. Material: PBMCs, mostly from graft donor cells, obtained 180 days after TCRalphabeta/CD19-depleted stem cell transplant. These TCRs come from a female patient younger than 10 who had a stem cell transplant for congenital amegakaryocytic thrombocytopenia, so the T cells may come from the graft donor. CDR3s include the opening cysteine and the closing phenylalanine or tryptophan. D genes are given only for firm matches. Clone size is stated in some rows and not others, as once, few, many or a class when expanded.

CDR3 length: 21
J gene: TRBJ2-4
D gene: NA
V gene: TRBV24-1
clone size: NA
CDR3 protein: CATSDLRRTVGRGIAKNIQYF
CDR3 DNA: TGTGCCACCAGTGATTTGCGACGCACGGTGGGACGAGGGATAGCCAAAAACATTCAGTACTTC

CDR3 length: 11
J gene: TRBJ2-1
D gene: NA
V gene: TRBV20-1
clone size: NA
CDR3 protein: CSASSVNEQFF
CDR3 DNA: TGCAGTGCCTCCTCCGTAAATGAGCAGTTCTTC

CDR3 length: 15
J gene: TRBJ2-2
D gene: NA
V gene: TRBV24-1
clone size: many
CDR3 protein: CATSSYSEGSGELFF
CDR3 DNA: TGTGCCACCAGTTCCTACAGCGAGGGGAGCGGGGAGCTGTTTTTT

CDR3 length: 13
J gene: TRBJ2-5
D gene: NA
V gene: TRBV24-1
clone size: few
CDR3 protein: CATSDSLIETQYF
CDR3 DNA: TGTGCCACCAGTGATTCCCTTATCGAGACCCAGTACTTC

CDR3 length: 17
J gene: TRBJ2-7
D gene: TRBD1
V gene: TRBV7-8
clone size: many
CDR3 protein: CASSLPRDRRFSYEQYF
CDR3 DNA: TGTGCCAGCAGCTTACCCCGGGACAGGAGGTTCTCCTACGAGCAGTACTTC

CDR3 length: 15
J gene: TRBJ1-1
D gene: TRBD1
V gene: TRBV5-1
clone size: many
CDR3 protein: CASSWGTGGNTEAFF
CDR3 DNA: TGCGCCAGCAGCTGGGGGACAGGGGGAAACACTGAAGCTTTCTTT

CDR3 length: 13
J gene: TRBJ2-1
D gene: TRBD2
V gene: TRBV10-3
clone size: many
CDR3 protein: CAISERTSNEQFF
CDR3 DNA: TGTGCCATCAGTGAGAGGACTAGCAATGAGCAGTTCTTC

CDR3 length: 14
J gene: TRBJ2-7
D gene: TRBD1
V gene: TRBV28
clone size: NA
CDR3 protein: CASSPTGVRGEQYF
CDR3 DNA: TGTGCCAGCAGCCCTACAGGGGTTCGCGGGGAGCAGTACTTC

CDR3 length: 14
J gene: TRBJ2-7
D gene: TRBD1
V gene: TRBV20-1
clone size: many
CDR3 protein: CSATQGSRSYEQYF
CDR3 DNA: TGCAGTGCTACACAGGGGTCAAGGTCCTACGAGCAGTACTTC

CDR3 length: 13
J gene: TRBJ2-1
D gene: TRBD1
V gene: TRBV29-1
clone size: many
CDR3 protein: CSVAQTGGNEQFF
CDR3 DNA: TGCAGCGTTGCGCAGACAGGGGGCAATGAGCAGTTCTTC

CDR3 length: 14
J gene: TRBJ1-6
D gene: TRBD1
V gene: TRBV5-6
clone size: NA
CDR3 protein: CASSKDRGGSPLHF
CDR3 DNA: TGTGCCAGCAGCAAAGACAGGGGTGGTTCACCCCTCCACTTT

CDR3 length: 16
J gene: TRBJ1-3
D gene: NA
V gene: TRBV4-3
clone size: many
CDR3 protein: CASSQDWDNSGNTIYF
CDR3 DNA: TGCGCCAGCAGCCAAGATTGGGACAACTCTGGAAACACCATATATTTT

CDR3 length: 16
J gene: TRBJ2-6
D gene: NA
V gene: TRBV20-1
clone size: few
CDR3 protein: CSARDRTFSGANVLTF
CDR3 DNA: TGCAGTGCTAGAGATAGGACCTTCTCTGGGGCCAACGTCCTGACTTTC

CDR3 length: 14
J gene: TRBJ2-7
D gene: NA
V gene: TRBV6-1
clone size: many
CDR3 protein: CASSDLQSSYEQYF
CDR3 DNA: TGTGCCAGTAGTGACCTCCAAAGCTCCTACGAGCAGTACTTC

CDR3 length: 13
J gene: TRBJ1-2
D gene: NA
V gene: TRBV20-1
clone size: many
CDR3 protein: CSARVNRHYGYTF
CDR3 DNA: TGCAGTGCTAGAGTTAACAGGCATTATGGCTACACCTTC

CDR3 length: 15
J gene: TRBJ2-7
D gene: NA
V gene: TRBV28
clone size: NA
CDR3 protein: CASSPTLGIGRGQYF
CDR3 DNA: TGTGCCAGCAGTCCCACTTTAGGAATTGGGCGAGGACAGTACTTC

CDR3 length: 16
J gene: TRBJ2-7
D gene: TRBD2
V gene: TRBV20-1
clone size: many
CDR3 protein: CSARGGSGSGSYEQYF
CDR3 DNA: TGCAGTGCTAGAGGGGGAAGCGGGAGCGGGTCCTACGAGCAGTACTTC

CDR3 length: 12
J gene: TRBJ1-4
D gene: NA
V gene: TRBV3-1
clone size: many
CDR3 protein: CASSNRDEKLFF
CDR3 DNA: TGTGCCAGCAGCAACAGGGATGAAAAACTGTTTTTT

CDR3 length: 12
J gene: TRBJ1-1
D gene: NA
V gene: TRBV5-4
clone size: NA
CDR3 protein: CASSPTPSQAFF
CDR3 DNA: TGTGCCAGCAGCCCAACTCCGTCACAAGCTTTCTTT

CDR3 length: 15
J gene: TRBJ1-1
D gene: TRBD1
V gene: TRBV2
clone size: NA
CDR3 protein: CASIKDDRGNTEAFF
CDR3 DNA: TGTGCCAGCATTAAGGATGACAGGGGGAACACTGAAGCTTTCTTT

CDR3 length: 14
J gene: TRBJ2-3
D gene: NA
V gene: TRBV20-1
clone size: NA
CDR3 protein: CSARVITSTDTQYF
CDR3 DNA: TGCAGTGCTAGAGTTATAACCTCCACAGATACGCAGTATTTT

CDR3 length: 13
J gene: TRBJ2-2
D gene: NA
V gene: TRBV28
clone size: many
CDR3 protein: CASSLAGGGELFF
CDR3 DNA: TGTGCCAGCAGTTTGGCGGGCGGCGGGGAGCTGTTTTTT

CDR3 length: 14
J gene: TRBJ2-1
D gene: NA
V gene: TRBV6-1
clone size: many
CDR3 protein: CASSESFSYNEQFF
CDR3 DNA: TGTGCCAGCAGTGAATCATTCTCCTACAATGAGCAGTTCTTC

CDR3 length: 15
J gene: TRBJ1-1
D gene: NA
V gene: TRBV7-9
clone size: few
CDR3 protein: CASSSVAEGNTEAFF
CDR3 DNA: TGTGCCAGCAGCTCGGTCGCTGAAGGCAACACTGAAGCTTTCTTT

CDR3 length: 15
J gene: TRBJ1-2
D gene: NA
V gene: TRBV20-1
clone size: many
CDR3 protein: CSARDSGFLDDGYTF
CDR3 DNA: TGCAGTGCTAGAGATAGCGGGTTCTTAGACGATGGCTACACCTTC

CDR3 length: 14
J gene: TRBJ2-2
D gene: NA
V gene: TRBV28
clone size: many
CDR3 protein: CASSFGGRGGELFF
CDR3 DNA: TGTGCCAGCAGTTTCGGCGGGCGGGGCGGGGAGCTGTTTTTT

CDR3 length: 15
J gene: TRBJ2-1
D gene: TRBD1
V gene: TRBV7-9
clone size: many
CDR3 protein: CASSLQGANYNEQFF
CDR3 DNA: TGTGCCAGCAGCCTCCAGGGGGCCAACTACAATGAGCAGTTCTTC

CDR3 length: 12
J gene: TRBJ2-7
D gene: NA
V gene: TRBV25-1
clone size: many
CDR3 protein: CASTTSTYEQYF
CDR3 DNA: TGTGCCAGCACCACCAGCACCTACGAGCAGTACTTC

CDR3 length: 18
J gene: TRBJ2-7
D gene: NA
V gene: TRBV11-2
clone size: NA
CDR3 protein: CASSLGPLRQKKNYEQYF
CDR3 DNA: TGTGCCAGCAGCTTAGGTCCCCTTCGACAGAAGAAGAACTACGAGCAGTACTTC

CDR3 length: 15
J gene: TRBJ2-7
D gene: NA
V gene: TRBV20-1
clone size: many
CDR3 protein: CSAQRGIGSPYEQYF
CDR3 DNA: TGCAGTGCCCAACGAGGGATAGGGTCTCCCTACGAGCAGTACTTC

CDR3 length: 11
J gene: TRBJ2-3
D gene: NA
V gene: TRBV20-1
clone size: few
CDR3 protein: CSARSLGAQYF
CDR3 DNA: TGCAGTGCTAGATCGCTAGGGGCGCAGTATTTT

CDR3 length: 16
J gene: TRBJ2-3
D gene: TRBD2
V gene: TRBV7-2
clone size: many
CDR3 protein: CASSLAGGGLPDTQYF
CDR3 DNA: TGTGCCAGCAGCTTAGCGGGGGGAGGGCTCCCAGATACGCAGTATTTT

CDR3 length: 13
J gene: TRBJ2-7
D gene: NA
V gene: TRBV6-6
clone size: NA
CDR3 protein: CASSQTSSYEQYF
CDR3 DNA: TGTGCCAGCAGCCAGACATCCTCCTACGAGCAGTACTTC

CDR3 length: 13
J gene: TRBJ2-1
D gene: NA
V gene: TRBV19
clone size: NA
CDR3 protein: CATTGEAYNEQFF
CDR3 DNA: TGTGCCACCACCGGAGAGGCCTACAATGAGCAGTTCTTC

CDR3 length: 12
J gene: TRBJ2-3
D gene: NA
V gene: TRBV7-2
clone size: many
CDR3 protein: CASSILTDTQYF
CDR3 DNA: TGTGCCAGCAGCATACTTACAGATACGCAGTATTTT

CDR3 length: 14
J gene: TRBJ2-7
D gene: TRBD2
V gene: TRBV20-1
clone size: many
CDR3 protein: CSANPGLAAYEQYF
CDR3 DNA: TGCAGTGCTAATCCTGGACTAGCGGCCTACGAGCAGTACTTC

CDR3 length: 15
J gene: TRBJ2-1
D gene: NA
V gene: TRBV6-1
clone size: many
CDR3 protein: CASSDTGASYNEQFF
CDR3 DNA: TGTGCCAGCAGTGATACAGGAGCCTCCTACAATGAGCAGTTCTTC

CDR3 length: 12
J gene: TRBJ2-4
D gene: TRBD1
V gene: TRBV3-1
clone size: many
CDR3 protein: CASSHFGQAVYF
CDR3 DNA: TGTGCCAGCAGCCATTTCGGACAGGCTGTATACTTC

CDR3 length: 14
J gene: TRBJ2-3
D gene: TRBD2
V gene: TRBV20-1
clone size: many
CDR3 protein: CSAPSSGNTDTQYF
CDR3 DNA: TGCAGCGCACCTTCTAGCGGGAACACAGATACGCAGTATTTT

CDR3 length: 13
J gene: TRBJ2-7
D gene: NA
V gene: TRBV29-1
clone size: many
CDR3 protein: CSVARTDAGVQYF
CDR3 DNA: TGCAGCGTTGCAAGGACGGACGCAGGGGTGCAGTACTTC

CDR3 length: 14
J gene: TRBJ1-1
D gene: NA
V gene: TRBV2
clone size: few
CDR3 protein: CATFSGALNTEAFF
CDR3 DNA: TGTGCCACTTTCTCCGGGGCCTTGAACACTGAAGCTTTCTTT

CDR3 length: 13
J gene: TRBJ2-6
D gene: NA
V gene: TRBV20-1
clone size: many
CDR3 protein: CSARKPGANVLTF
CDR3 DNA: TGCAGTGCTAGGAAACCTGGGGCCAACGTCCTGACTTTC

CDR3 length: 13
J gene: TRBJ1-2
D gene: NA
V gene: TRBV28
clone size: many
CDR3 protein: CASNSLFRAGYTF
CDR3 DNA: TGTGCCAGCAATTCGCTTTTTAGGGCTGGCTACACCTTC